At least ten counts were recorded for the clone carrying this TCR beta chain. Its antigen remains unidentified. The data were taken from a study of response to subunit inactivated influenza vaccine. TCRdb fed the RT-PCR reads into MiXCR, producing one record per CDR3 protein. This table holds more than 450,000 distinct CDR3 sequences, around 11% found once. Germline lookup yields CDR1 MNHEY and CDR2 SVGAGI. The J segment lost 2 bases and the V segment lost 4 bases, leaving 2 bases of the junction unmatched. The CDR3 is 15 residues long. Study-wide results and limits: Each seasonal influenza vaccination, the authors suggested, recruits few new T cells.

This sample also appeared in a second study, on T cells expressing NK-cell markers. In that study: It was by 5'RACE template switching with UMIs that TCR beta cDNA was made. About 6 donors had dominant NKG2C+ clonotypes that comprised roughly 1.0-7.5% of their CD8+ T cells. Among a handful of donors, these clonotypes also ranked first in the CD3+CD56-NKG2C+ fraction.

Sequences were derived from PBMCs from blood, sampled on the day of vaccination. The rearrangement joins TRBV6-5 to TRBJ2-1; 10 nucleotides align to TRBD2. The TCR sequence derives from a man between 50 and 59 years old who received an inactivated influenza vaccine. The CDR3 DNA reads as TGTGCCAGCAGTTCAGCGGGAGGGCCCTACAATGAGCAGTTCTTC. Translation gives CASSSAGGPYNEQFF.